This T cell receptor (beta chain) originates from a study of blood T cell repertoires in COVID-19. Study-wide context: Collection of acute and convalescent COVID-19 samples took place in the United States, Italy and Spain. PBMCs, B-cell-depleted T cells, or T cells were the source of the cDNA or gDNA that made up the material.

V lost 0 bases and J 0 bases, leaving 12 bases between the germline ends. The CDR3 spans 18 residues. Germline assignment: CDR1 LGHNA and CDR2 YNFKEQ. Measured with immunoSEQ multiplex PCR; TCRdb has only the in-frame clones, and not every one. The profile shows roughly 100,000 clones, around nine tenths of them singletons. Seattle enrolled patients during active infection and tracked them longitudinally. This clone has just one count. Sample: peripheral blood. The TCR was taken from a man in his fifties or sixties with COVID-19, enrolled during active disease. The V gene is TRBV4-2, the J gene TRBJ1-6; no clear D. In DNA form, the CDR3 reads TGTGCCAGCAGCCAAGATTTCGGGGATAGCTCCTATAATTCACCCCTCCACTTT. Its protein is CASSQDFGDSSYNSPLHF.